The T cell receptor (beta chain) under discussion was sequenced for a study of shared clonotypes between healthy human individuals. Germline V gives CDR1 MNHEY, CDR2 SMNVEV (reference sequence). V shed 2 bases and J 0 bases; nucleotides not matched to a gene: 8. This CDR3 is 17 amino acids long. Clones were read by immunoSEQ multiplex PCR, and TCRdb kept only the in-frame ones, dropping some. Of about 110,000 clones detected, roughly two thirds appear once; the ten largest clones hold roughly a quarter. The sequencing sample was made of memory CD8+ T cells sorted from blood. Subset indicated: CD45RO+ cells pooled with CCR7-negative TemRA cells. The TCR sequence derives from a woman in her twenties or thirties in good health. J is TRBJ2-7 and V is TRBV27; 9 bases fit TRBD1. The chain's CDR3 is CASSLGYGTGYSYEQYF. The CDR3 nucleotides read TGTGCCAGCAGTTTAGGTTACGGGACAGGGTACTCCTACGAGCAGTACTTC.